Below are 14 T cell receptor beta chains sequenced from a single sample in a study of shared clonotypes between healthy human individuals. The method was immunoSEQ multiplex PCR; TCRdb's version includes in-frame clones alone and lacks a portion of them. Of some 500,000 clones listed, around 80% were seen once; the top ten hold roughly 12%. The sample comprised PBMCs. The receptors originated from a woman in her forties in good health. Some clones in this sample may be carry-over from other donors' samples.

CDR3: CASSIRVGNQPQHF. CDR3 sequence (DNA): TGCGCCAGCAGCATCAGGGTTGGAAATCAGCCCCAGCATTTT. V gene TRBV4-3 combines with J gene TRBJ1-5; D is perhaps TRBD1 (5 bases). Germline CDR1 is LGHNA and CDR2 is YSLEER. CDR3 length equals 14 residues. V was trimmed by 5 bases and J by 4 bases, leaving 12 bases between them.

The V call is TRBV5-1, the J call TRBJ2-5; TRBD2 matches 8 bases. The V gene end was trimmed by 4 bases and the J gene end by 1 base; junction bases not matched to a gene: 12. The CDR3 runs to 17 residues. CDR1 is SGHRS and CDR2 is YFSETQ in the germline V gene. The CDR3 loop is CASSREGRQLFQETQYF. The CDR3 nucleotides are TGCGCCAGCAGCCGGGAGGGGAGACAGCTGTTCCAAGAGACCCAGTACTTC.

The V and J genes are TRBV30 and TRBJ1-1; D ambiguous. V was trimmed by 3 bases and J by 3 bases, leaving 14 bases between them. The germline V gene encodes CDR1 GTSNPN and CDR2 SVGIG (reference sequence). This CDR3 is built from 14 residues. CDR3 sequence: CAWRYINGYTEAFF. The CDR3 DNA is TGTGCCTGGAGATACATTAACGGATACACTGAAGCTTTCTTT.

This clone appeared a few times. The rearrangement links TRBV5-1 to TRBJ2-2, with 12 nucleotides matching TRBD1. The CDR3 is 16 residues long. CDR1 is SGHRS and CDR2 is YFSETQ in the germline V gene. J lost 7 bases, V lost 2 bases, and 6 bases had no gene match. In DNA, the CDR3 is TGCGCCAGCAGCTTCCTGGGACAGGGGGCAGGCGGGGAGCTGTTTTTT. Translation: CASSFLGQGAGGELFF. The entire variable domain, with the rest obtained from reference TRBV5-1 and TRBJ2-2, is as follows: KAGVTQTPRYLIKTRGQQVTLSCSPISGHRSVSWYQQTPGQGLQFLFEYFSETQRNKGNFPGRFSGRQFSNSRSEMNVSTLELGDSALYLCASSFLGQGAGGELFFGEGSRLTVL.

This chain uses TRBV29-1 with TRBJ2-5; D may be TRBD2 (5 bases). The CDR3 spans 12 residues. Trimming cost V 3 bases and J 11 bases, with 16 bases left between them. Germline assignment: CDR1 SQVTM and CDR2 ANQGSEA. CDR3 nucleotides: TGCAGCGTTGATGGCCTAGCTGGTGAGCAGTACTTC. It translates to CSVDGLAGEQYF. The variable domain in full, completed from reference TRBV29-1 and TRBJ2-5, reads SAVISQKPSRDICQRGTSLTIQCQVDSQVTMMFWYRQQPGQSLTLIATANQGSEATYESGFVIDKFPISRPNLTFSTLTVSNMSPEDSSIYLCSVDGLAGEQYFGPGTRLLVL.

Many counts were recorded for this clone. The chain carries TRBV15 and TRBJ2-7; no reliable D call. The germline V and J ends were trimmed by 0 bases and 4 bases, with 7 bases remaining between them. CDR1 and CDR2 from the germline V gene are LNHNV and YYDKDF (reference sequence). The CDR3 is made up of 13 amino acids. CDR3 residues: CATSRDARYEQYF. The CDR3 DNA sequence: TGTGCCACCAGCAGAGATGCCCGATACGAGCAGTACTTC.

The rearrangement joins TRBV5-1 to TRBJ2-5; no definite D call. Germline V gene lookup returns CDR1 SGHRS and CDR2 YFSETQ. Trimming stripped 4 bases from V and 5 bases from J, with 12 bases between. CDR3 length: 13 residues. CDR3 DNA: TGCGCCAGCAGCGCCCCTACGCTGGAGACCCAGTACTTC. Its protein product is CASSAPTLETQYF.

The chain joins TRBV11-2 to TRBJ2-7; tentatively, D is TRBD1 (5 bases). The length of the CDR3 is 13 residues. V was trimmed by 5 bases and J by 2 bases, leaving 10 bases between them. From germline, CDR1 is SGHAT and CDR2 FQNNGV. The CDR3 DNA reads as TGTGCCAGCAGCCCCGGACAAACCTACGAGCAGTACTTC. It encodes CASSPGQTYEQYF.

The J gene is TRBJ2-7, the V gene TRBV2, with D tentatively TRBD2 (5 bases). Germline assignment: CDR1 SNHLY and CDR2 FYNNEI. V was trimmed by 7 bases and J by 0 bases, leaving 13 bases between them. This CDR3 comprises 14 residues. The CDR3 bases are TGTGCCAGCACGAAGGAGGCGGGCTCCTACGAGCAGTACTTC. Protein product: CASTKEAGSYEQYF.

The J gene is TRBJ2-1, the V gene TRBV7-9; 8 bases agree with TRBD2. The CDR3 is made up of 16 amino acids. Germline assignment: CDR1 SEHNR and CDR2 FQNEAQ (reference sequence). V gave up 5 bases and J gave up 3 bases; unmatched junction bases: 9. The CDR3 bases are TGTGCCAGCAGCAAAGAATCCGGGACTAGCTACAATGAGCAGTTCTTC. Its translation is CASSKESGTSYNEQFF.

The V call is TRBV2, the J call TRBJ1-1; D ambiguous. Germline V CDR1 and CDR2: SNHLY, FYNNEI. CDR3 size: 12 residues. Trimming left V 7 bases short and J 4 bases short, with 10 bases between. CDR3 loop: CASTAESTEAFF. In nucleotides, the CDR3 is TGTGCCAGCACCGCGGAGAGCACTGAAGCTTTCTTT. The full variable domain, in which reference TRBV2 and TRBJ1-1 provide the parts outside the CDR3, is EPEVTQTPSHQVTQMGQEVILRCVPISNHLYFYWYRQILGQKVEFLVSFYNNEISEKSEIFDDQFSVERPDGSNFTLKIRSTKLEDSAMYFCASTAESTEAFFGQGTRLTVV.

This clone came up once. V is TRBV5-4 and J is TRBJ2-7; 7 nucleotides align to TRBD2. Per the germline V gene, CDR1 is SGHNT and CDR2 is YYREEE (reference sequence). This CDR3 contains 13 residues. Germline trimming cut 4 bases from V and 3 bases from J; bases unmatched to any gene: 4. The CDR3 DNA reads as TGTGCCAGCAGCGGGGCGGGGGACTACGAGCAGTACTTC. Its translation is CASSGAGDYEQYF.

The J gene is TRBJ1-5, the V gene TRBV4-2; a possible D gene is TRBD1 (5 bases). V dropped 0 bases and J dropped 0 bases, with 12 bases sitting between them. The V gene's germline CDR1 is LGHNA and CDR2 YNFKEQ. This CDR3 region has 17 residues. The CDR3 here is CASSQEGTGYSNQPQHF. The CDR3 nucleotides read TGTGCCAGCAGCCAAGAAGGGACGGGATATAGCAATCAGCCCCAGCATTTT.

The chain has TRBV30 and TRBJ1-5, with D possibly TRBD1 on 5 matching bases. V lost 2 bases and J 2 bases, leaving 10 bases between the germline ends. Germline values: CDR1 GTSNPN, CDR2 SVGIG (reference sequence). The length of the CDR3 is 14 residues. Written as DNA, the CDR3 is TGTGCCTGGAGTCTAGGGGTTCGCAATCAGCCCCAGCATTTT. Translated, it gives CAWSLGVRNQPQHF.